These 27 T cell receptor beta chains were all obtained from the same sample, sequenced in a study of cytomegalovirus exposure and HLA in healthy donors. The data were produced by immunoSEQ multiplex PCR, yet TCRdb's version contains in-frame clones alone and is incomplete. The sample has just over 80,000 clones, approximately 96% seen once. The sequenced sample was PBMCs. All receptors derive from a woman aged 18-29 years in good health and CMV-seronegative.

This clone has only one observation. The chain recombines TRBV5-5 with TRBJ1-2; 8 bases fit TRBD1. Losses at the gene ends were 7 bases for V and 3 bases for J; bases not matched to a gene: 14. The germline CDR1 and CDR2 sequences are SGHKS and YYEKEE (reference sequence). The length of the CDR3 is 16 residues. The CDR3 protein is CASSLTTGQGDYGYTF. CDR3 DNA: TGTGCCAGCTCGTTAACGACCGGACAGGGTGACTATGGCTACACCTTC. The whole variable domain, remainder taken from reference TRBV5-5 and TRBJ1-2, is DAGVTQSPTHLIKTRGQQVTLRCSPISGHKSVSWYQQVLGQGPQFIFQYYEKEERGRGNFPDRFSARQFPNYSSELNVNALLLGDSALYLCASSLTTGQGDYGYTFGSGTRLTVV.

The chain carries TRBV16 and TRBJ2-1, with TRBD2 as a possible D gene (6 bases). The V gene lost 0 bases and the J gene lost 4 bases, with 13 bases spanning the gap. This CDR3 has 16 residues. Germline V gene data show CDR1 as KGHSY and CDR2 as FQNENV. The CDR3 loop reads CASSQSSGLVYNEQFF. The CDR3 bases are TGTGCCAGCAGCCAATCGTCGGGACTCGTTTACAATGAGCAGTTCTTC.

V usage is TRBV30 and J usage is TRBJ1-5, with TRBD1 matching 7 bases. This CDR3 has 16 residues. J was trimmed by 2 bases and V by 2 bases; bases with no gene match: 9. Germline values: CDR1 GTSNPN, CDR2 SVGIG (reference sequence). CDR3 coding DNA: TGTGCCTGGAGTCGGAGACAGGGTTTCGGCAATCAGCCCCAGCATTTT. Encoded protein: CAWSRRQGFGNQPQHF.

J is TRBJ1-2 and V is TRBV4-1; no reliable D call. Looked up from germline, CDR1 is MGHRA and CDR2 is YSYEKL. With 4 bases removed from V and 4 bases from J, the gap between germline ends came to 19 bases. CDR3 length equals 16 residues. The CDR3 reads CASSRQSVDTVYGYTF. CDR3 nucleotide sequence: TGCGCCAGCAGCCGCCAATCAGTTGACACAGTCTATGGCTACACCTTC.

The chain employs TRBV4-1 and TRBJ1-1, with no clear D. V was cut by 0 bases and J by 3 bases, with 8 bases left in between. The germline V gene has CDR1 MGHRA and CDR2 YSYEKL. CDR3 length: 14 residues. The CDR3, as DNA: TGCGCCAGCAGCCAAGAGGAGACCTACACTGAAGCTTTCTTT. Protein: CASSQEETYTEAFF.

The CDR3 sequence is CASIEGGRVYEQYF. The CDR3 DNA is TGTGCCAGCATCGAGGGAGGAAGGGTCTACGAGCAGTACTTC. The J gene is TRBJ2-7, the V gene TRBV6-6, with a weak D call TRBD2 (6 bases). V was shortened by 7 bases and J by 3 bases, with 16 bases between the two germline ends. The CDR3 spans 14 residues. Germline CDR1 and CDR2: MNHNY and SVGAGI (reference sequence).

The chain has TRBV2 and TRBJ2-5; D call uncertain. Germline lookup yields CDR1 SNHLY and CDR2 FYNNEI. CDR3 length: 12 residues. V lost 8 bases, J lost 5 bases, and 12 bases lay in between. CDR3 nucleotides: TGTGCCAGCGCGGAGCTACCGGAGACCCAGTACTTC. Translating it yields CASAELPETQYF.

The V gene is TRBV9, the J gene TRBJ2-7; 7 bases agree with TRBD2. The ends lost 2 bases at V and 2 bases at J; junction bases unmatched: 7. In germline, CDR1 is SGDLS, CDR2 YYNGEE. The CDR3 extends over 15 amino acids. The CDR3 nucleotides are TGTGCCAGCAGCGTCGGGGGAGGGCCTACCTACGAGCAGTACTTC. Translation gives CASSVGGGPTYEQYF. Full variable domain (rest looked up from reference TRBV9 and TRBJ2-7): DSGVTQTPKHLITATGQRVTLRCSPRSGDLSVYWYQQSLDQGLQFLIQYYNGEERAKGNILERFSAQQFPDLHSELNLSSLELGDSALYFCASSVGGGPTYEQYFGPGTRLTVT.

The count of this clone is one. V and J are TRBV7-2 and TRBJ2-1, with TRBD2 matching over 12 bases. V was pared by 1 base and J by 4 bases, with 2 bases of the junction left unmatched. Germline V gives CDR1 SGHTA, CDR2 FQGNSA. CDR3 length: 16 amino acids. Written as DNA, the CDR3 is TGTGCCAGCAGCTTAGAAGGGACTAGCGGGTACAATGAGCAGTTCTTC. This codes for CASSLEGTSGYNEQFF.

The genes are TRBV6-4 and TRBJ2-2, with TRBD2 matching over 7 bases. Germline V CDR1 and CDR2: MRHNA, SNTAGT. This CDR3 has 15 residues. V lost 0 bases and J lost 3; bases outside the gene matches: 1. CDR3 sequence (DNA): TGTGCCAGCAGTGACTCGGGACTACACACCGGGGAGCTGTTTTTT. Translating it yields CASSDSGLHTGELFF.

The chain couples TRBV9 to TRBJ1-1, with unresolved D. Trimming cost V 0 bases and J 1 base, with 13 bases left between them. The CDR3 sequence is 16 residues long. The germline V gene encodes CDR1 SGDLS and CDR2 YYNGEE. The CDR3: CASSVGGSDTNTEAFF. DNA of the CDR3: TGTGCCAGCAGCGTAGGAGGGAGCGATACGAACACTGAAGCTTTCTTT.

The gene calls are TRBV18 and TRBJ2-1; D might be TRBD2 (6 bases). V lost 6 bases, J lost 0 bases, and 15 bases lay in between. The CDR3 has 16 amino acids. Germline V gene sequence: CDR1 KGHSH, CDR2 LQKENI. CDR3 in amino acids: CASSRGLHSSYNEQFF. As DNA, the CDR3 is TGTGCCAGCTCCCGGGGACTTCATAGCTCCTACAATGAGCAGTTCTTC.

J is TRBJ1-1 and V is TRBV6-6; D possibly corresponds to TRBD1 (5 bases). CDR3 length: 12 amino acids. CDR1 and CDR2 (germline): MNHNY, SVGAGI (reference sequence). Trimming removed 5 bases at V and 13 bases at J, with 17 bases between. CDR3 sequence (DNA): TGTGCCAGCAGTCATACGGACGGGGGGGTTTTCTTT. Encoded protein: CASSHTDGGVFF.

The chain has TRBV6-5 and TRBJ1-2; 9 nucleotides agree with TRBD1. The germline gives CDR1 MNHEY, CDR2 SVGAGI. The V segment lost 8 bases and the J segment 4 bases; nucleotides outside the gene matches: 8. The CDR3 runs 14 residues. This CDR3 is CASLGQGYAYGYTF. The CDR3 DNA is TGTGCCAGCCTGGGACAGGGCTATGCCTATGGCTACACCTTC.

The chain links TRBV6-5 to TRBJ1-3; 11 bases agree with TRBD1. The V and J ends lost 3 bases and 5 bases, in that order; junction bases with no gene match: 6. The CDR3 loop spans 16 amino acids. Germline V gene sequence: CDR1 MNHEY, CDR2 SVGAGI. The CDR3 DNA reads TGTGCCAGCAGTTATTCAGGACAGGGGGCAAGAAACACCATATATTTT. Translation: CASSYSGQGARNTIYF.

The rearrangement links TRBV5-1 to TRBJ2-7, with D perhaps matching TRBD2 (6 bases). Trimming cost V 6 bases and J 5 bases, with 18 bases left between them. The CDR3 is made up of 14 amino acids. Germline V lookup: CDR1 SGHRS, CDR2 YFSETQ. CDR3 nucleotide sequence: TGCGCCAGCAAAGGAGGCCCCGGGAGCGACGAGCAGTACTTC. Amino acids: CASKGGPGSDEQYF.

The CDR3 protein is CASMEGPNYGYTF. In DNA, the CDR3 is TGCGCCAGCATGGAGGGACCTAACTATGGCTACACCTTC. The genes are TRBV10-2 and TRBJ1-2; possibly TRBD1 for D (5 bases). Trimming left V 7 bases short and J 0 bases short, with 9 bases between. Germline CDR1 is WSHSY and CDR2 is SAAADI. The CDR3 totals 13 residues.

The chain has TRBV7-2 and TRBJ2-7, with TRBD1 matching over 8 bases. Unmatched junction bases numbered 6, after V lost 5 bases and J lost 3 bases. Germline-derived CDR1 and CDR2 are SGHTA and FQGNSA. The CDR3 totals 14 residues. CDR3 nucleotides: TGTGCCAGCAGCCGGACAGGGACGAACTACGAGCAGTACTTC. As protein: CASSRTGTNYEQYF.

The rearrangement uses TRBV18 and TRBJ1-2, with D possibly TRBD1 on 6 matching bases. The ends were cut back, 6 bases at V and 0 bases at J, with 11 bases in the middle. This CDR3 has 14 amino acids. Germline lookup yields CDR1 KGHSH and CDR2 LQKENI. The CDR3, as DNA: TGTGCCAGCTCTCAAGGGGGAGCTAACTATGGCTACACCTTC. It specifies CASSQGGANYGYTF.

The CDR3 DNA is TGTGCCAGCAGTTACAGCGGGTGGGAGACCCAGTACTTC. Residues: CASSYSGWETQYF. The chain recombines TRBV6-5 with TRBJ2-5; D is perhaps TRBD2 (6 bases). The V end lost 2 bases, the J end lost 5 bases, and 9 bases lay between the germline ends. From germline, CDR1 is MNHEY and CDR2 SVGAGI. The CDR3 extends over 13 amino acids.

This clone appeared once. In nucleotides, the CDR3 is TGTGCCAGCAGTTTAGCGGGGGCGAGGAGCTACACCTTC. Translation: CASSLAGARSYTF. The J gene is TRBJ1-2, the V gene TRBV28, with a tentative D call TRBD1 (6 bases). Trimming stripped 2 bases from V and 9 bases from J, with 13 bases between. In germline, CDR1 is MDHEN, CDR2 SYDVKM. The CDR3 has 13 amino acids.

The chain couples TRBV5-1 to TRBJ1-1; weak D call: TRBD1 (5 bases). The CDR3 extends over 14 amino acids. Germline CDR1 SGHRS, CDR2 YFSETQ. The V end was cut by 0 bases, the J end by 4 bases, with 10 bases between. The CDR3 is CASSLGQGGTEAFF. In DNA, the CDR3 is TGCGCCAGCAGCTTGGGTCAGGGCGGCACTGAAGCTTTCTTT. Using reference TRBV5-1 and TRBJ1-1 for the parts outside the CDR3, the full variable domain is KAGVTQTPRYLIKTRGQQVTLSCSPISGHRSVSWYQQTPGQGLQFLFEYFSETQRNKGNFPGRFSGRQFSNSRSEMNVSTLELGDSALYLCASSLGQGGTEAFFGQGTRLTVV.

This chain uses TRBV6-5 with TRBJ1-2, with 9 positions matching TRBD1. The CDR3 sequence is 15 residues long. Germline-derived CDR1 and CDR2 are MNHEY and SVGAGI. Germline trimming cut 3 bases from V and 4 bases from J; bases unmatched to any gene: 6. CDR3 nucleotides: TGTGCCAGCAGTTATGGGACAGGGCTATCCTATGGCTACACCTTC. Protein product: CASSYGTGLSYGYTF.

The V call is TRBV10-1, the J call TRBJ1-1; D gene unclear. The CDR3 runs 13 residues. V dropped 3 bases and J dropped 7 bases, with 12 bases sitting between them. CDR1 and CDR2 (germline): WNHNN, SYGVQD (reference sequence). The CDR3 sequence: CASSDRIQNEAFF. The CDR3 nucleotides read TGCGCCAGCAGTGACAGGATACAAAATGAAGCTTTCTTT.

This clone was picked up one time. The gene calls are TRBV6-5 and TRBJ2-1, with D maybe TRBD1 (5 bases). The CDR3 extends over 16 amino acids. Trimming stripped 3 bases from V and 2 bases from J, with 14 bases between. Germline loops: CDR1 MNHEY, CDR2 SVGAGI. The CDR3 sequence is CASSYRSRAAYNEQFF. CDR3 DNA: TGTGCCAGCAGTTATCGGTCCAGGGCCGCCTACAATGAGCAGTTCTTC.

This chain links TRBV10-3 with TRBJ2-3; 7 bases are shared with TRBD2. Losses at the gene ends were 10 bases for V and 0 bases for J; bases not matched to a gene: 7. Germline V lookup: CDR1 ENHRY, CDR2 SYGVKD. The CDR3 is 14 residues long. The CDR3 DNA follows: TGTGCCACCCGACTAGCCCTTAGCACAGATACGCAGTATTTT. It encodes CATRLALSTDTQYF.

The gene calls are TRBV6-5 and TRBJ2-7; a possible D gene is TRBD1 (6 bases). The CDR3 is made up of 14 amino acids. CDR1 and CDR2 from the germline V gene are MNHEY and SVGAGI. Between the trimmed V and J ends, which lost 7 bases and 3 bases, there was a span of 16 bases. The CDR3 DNA is TGTGCCAGCACCCGAAACAGGGAAGACTACGAGCAGTACTTC. It yields the protein CASTRNREDYEQYF.